The 27 T cell receptor beta chains reported below all come from one sample, sequenced in a study of T cell responses to AZD1222 COVID-19 vaccine. Produced via immunoSEQ multiplex PCR; TCRdb's table is partial and in-frame only. The top ten clones hold approximately 1.5% of a sample with 130,000 to 150,000 clones, 85% to 90% of them seen once. This sample comprised peripheral blood, obtained on day 0 of AZD1222 vaccination. The receptors were gathered from an adult in good health.

This chain uses TRBV4-1 with TRBJ1-5; no reliable D call. V lost 2 bases, J lost 6 bases, and 11 bases lay in between. The CDR3 contains 14 residues. CDR1 is MGHRA and CDR2 is YSYEKL in the germline V gene. This CDR3 reads CASSQRTLGQPQHF. The DNA for the CDR3 is TGCGCCAGCAGCCAACGGACGCTGGGTCAGCCCCAGCATTTT.

In its sample, this clone was seen once. The rearrangement joins TRBV11-2 to TRBJ1-1; tentatively, D is TRBD1 (5 bases). CDR3 size: 15 residues. Germline V lookup: CDR1 SGHAT, CDR2 FQNNGV. The V gene lost 5 bases and the J gene lost 0 bases, with 13 bases spanning the gap. The CDR3 sequence is CASSPLRGMNTEAFF. In DNA form, the CDR3 reads TGTGCCAGCAGCCCCTTAAGGGGCATGAACACTGAAGCTTTCTTT. Combining the CDR3 with reference TRBV11-2 and TRBJ1-1 gives the whole variable domain EAGVAQSPRYKIIEKRQSVAFWCNPISGHATLYWYQQILGQGPKLLIQFQNNGVVDDSQLPKDRFSAERLKGVDSTLKIQPAKLEDSAVYLCASSPLRGMNTEAFFGQGTRLTVV.

V is TRBV14 and J is TRBJ2-1, with 10 bases aligning to TRBD2. The V segment lost 3 bases and the J segment 5 bases; nucleotides outside the gene matches: 7. The CDR3 runs to 16 residues. Germline values: CDR1 SGHDN, CDR2 FVKESK. CDR3 sequence: CASSQQTSGSHNEQFF. The DNA for the CDR3 is TGTGCCAGCAGCCAGCAGACTAGCGGGTCACACAATGAGCAGTTCTTC.

This rearrangement joins TRBV5-1 to TRBJ2-4; D unresolved. V was cut by 0 bases and J by 1 base, with 17 bases left in between. Germline V gene data show CDR1 as SGHRS and CDR2 as YFSETQ. The CDR3 spans 18 residues. CDR3 sequence reads: CASSLGGRRSDAKNIQYF. The CDR3 region has the DNA TGCGCCAGCAGCTTGGGGGGTCGTAGAAGTGACGCCAAAAACATTCAGTACTTC.

V gene TRBV2 combines with J gene TRBJ1-4; D might be TRBD1 (6 bases). CDR1 SNHLY and CDR2 FYNNEI come from the germline V gene. V was cut by 3 bases and J by 5 bases, with 13 bases left in between. The CDR3 has 15 residues. The CDR3, as DNA: TGTGCCAGCAGTGAGGCGGGGGGCAAGAATGAAAAACTGTTTTTT. It codes for CASSEAGGKNEKLFF.

This chain links TRBV9 with TRBJ2-7; no reliable D call. Trimming pared 3 bases from V and 3 bases from J, leaving 4 bases between. The CDR3 is made up of 11 amino acids. Germline lookup yields CDR1 SGDLS and CDR2 YYNGEE. CDR3 region: CASSADYEQYF. For the CDR3, the DNA is TGTGCCAGCAGCGCTGACTACGAGCAGTACTTC.

The rearrangement uses TRBV19 and TRBJ1-1, with 7 bases lining up with TRBD1. Germline trimming cut 3 bases from V and 5 bases from J; bases unmatched to any gene: 6. The CDR3 is 14 amino acids. Germline V gives CDR1 LNHDA, CDR2 SQIVND (reference sequence). The CDR3 sequence: CASSMGRGGTEAFF. Written as DNA, the CDR3 is TGTGCCAGTAGTATGGGCAGGGGGGGAACTGAAGCTTTCTTT.

This clone was seen only once. This rearrangement joins TRBV12-3 or TRBV12-4 to TRBJ1-1; no reliable D call. This CDR3 is 13 amino acids long. The V end lost 0 bases, the J end lost 3 bases, and 5 bases lay between the germline ends. CDR3 in amino acids: CASSLAAYTEAFF. DNA for the CDR3: TGTGCCAGCAGTTTAGCGGCCTACACTGAAGCTTTCTTT.

The chain joins TRBV7-8 to TRBJ1-2, with D uncertain. The CDR3 is 15 residues long. Germline CDR1 is SGHVS and CDR2 is FQNEAQ. Trimming removed 0 bases at V and 4 bases at J, with 12 bases between. As DNA, the CDR3 is TGTGCCAGCAGCTTAGCAGGGATCGTTTCCTATGGCTACACCTTC. It specifies CASSLAGIVSYGYTF.

This chain joins TRBV28 and TRBJ1-5; D is undetermined. The CDR3 totals 14 residues. Deletions cut 7 bases from V and 2 bases from J, with 12 bases between. Germline V gives CDR1 MDHEN, CDR2 SYDVKM. CDR3 DNA sequence: TGTGCCAGCACCATTAGATCCCGCAATCAGCCCCAGCATTTT. Its translation: CASTIRSRNQPQHF.

This chain uses TRBV28 with TRBJ1-5; no definite D call. This CDR3 comprises 13 residues. The germline V gene encodes CDR1 MDHEN and CDR2 SYDVKM. V was clipped by 6 bases and J by 6 bases, with 12 bases between them. CDR3 sequence reads: CASRPPGSQPQHF. Written as DNA, the CDR3 is TGTGCCAGCAGACCACCGGGCAGTCAGCCCCAGCATTTT.

This chain uses TRBV5-1 with TRBJ1-6, with TRBD1 matching 7 bases. Losses at the gene ends were 4 bases for V and 9 bases for J; bases not matched to a gene: 4. The germline CDR1 and CDR2 sequences are SGHRS and YFSETQ. The CDR3 is 13 residues long. CDR3 sequence reads: CASSAGQSSPLHF. CDR3 bases: TGCGCCAGCAGCGCGGGACAGTCTTCACCCCTCCACTTT.

This clone turned up a few times. The V and J genes are TRBV28 and TRBJ2-2, with D hard to call. V was trimmed by 8 bases and J by 9 bases, leaving 13 bases between them. The CDR3 is made up of 12 amino acids. CDR1 is MDHEN, CDR2 SYDVKM, per germline. CDR3 region: CASSNSFWELFF. The CDR3 region has the DNA TGTGCCAGCTCCAACTCCTTCTGGGAGCTGTTTTTT.

This clone was found once. The V gene is TRBV28, the J gene TRBJ1-5, with 10 nucleotides matching TRBD1. The germline V gene has CDR1 MDHEN and CDR2 SYDVKM. The CDR3 sequence is 15 residues long. The V and J ends lost 4 bases and 5 bases, in that order; junction bases with no gene match: 5. CDR3 DNA sequence: TGTGCCAGCAGTTACCCTGGGACAGGGGATCAGCCCCAGCATTTT. It translates to CASSYPGTGDQPQHF.

The count of this clone is one. The chain joins TRBV27 to TRBJ1-1; perhaps TRBD1 as D (5 bases). V gave up 7 bases and J gave up 2 bases, with 11 bases separating them. The CDR3 loop spans 13 amino acids. The germline gives CDR1 MNHEY, CDR2 SMNVEV (reference sequence). The CDR3 is CASTGRTNTEAFF. DNA for the CDR3: TGTGCCAGCACGGGACGGACAAACACTGAAGCTTTCTTT.

The chain has TRBV6-1 and TRBJ1-2; D remains ambiguous. Germline V gives CDR1 MNHNS, CDR2 SASEGT. V was trimmed by 2 bases and J by 6 bases, leaving 10 bases between them. CDR3 length: 13 residues. The CDR3 DNA sequence: TGTGCCAGCAGTGAACGGGGTAGGGATGGCTACACCTTC. Encoded protein: CASSERGRDGYTF.

The V gene is TRBV13, the J gene TRBJ2-7, with 8 bases aligning to TRBD1. From germline, CDR1 is PRHDT and CDR2 FYEKMQ (reference sequence). The CDR3 covers 20 residues. Trimming took 1 base from V and 0 from J; bases not matched to a gene: 17. This CDR3 is CASSLDGAGQEANRSYEQYF. In DNA form, the CDR3 reads TGTGCCAGCAGCTTAGATGGCGCGGGACAGGAAGCGAATCGCTCCTACGAGCAGTACTTC.

This chain connects TRBV28 to TRBJ2-3; 12 bases are a match to TRBD1. CDR3 size: 21 residues. Unmatched junction bases numbered 19, after V lost 5 bases and J lost 1 base. Germline CDR1 reads MDHEN; CDR2 reads SYDVKM. In nucleotides, the CDR3 is TGTGCCAGCAGTAGCAACCAACCGGGACAGGGGGCGCCGAACTGCACAGATACGCAGTATTTT. It is translated as CASSSNQPGQGAPNCTDTQYF.

The chain links TRBV6-5 to TRBJ2-2; 13 bases align to TRBD2. Germline lookup yields CDR1 MNHEY and CDR2 SVGAGI. This CDR3 spans 14 amino acids. The J segment lost 6 bases and the V segment lost 10 bases, leaving 5 bases of the junction unmatched. The CDR3 sequence: CATRTSGRAGELFF. The DNA for the CDR3 is TGTGCCACCCGGACTAGCGGGAGAGCCGGGGAGCTGTTTTTT.

This clone was found once. This sequence joins TRBV6-1 and TRBJ2-7; 13 bases match TRBD2. The CDR3 contains 17 residues. The trim removed 4 bases at V and 3 bases at J, leaving 9 bases unmatched. The germline gives CDR1 MNHNS, CDR2 SASEGT. The CDR3 DNA reads TGTGCCAGCAGTGGCAGGACTAGCGGGAGTAAGAACTACGAGCAGTACTTC. It translates to CASSGRTSGSKNYEQYF.

The genes are TRBV4-1 and TRBJ2-5, with D possibly being TRBD2 (5 bases). Germline lookup yields CDR1 MGHRA and CDR2 YSYEKL. This CDR3 region has 15 residues. Trimming pared 0 bases from V and 6 bases from J, leaving 14 bases between. The CDR3 protein is CASSQDLPTRQTQYF. The DNA for the CDR3 is TGCGCCAGCAGCCAAGATCTCCCCACTAGGCAGACCCAGTACTTC.

This chain joins TRBV7-2 and TRBJ2-1; TRBD1 aligns across 7 bases. J lost 0 bases, V lost 5 bases, and 7 bases had no gene match. The germline CDR1 and CDR2 sequences are SGHTA and FQGNSA. This CDR3 is 16 amino acids long. DNA for the CDR3: TGTGCCAGCAGCACCGGACAGGCCCTCTCCTACAATGAGCAGTTCTTC. Translation gives CASSTGQALSYNEQFF.

The J gene is TRBJ2-3, the V gene TRBV9; no definite D call. CDR3 size: 13 residues. Trimming shortened V by 4 bases and J by 5 bases, and 11 bases separated the two germline ends. From germline, CDR1 is SGDLS and CDR2 YYNGEE. The CDR3: CASSIRPEDTQYF. Written as DNA, the CDR3 is TGTGCCAGCAGCATAAGACCGGAAGATACGCAGTATTTT.

The chain joins TRBV24-1 to TRBJ2-1; tentatively, D is TRBD2 (6 bases). This CDR3 region has 15 residues. Germline V CDR1 and CDR2: KGHDR, SFDVKD. Trimming shortened V by 4 bases and J by 2 bases, and 11 bases separated the two germline ends. CDR3 residues: CATSDLRTTYNEQFF. In nucleotides, the CDR3 is TGTGCCACCAGTGACCTACGGACTACCTACAATGAGCAGTTCTTC.

The J gene is TRBJ2-3, the V gene TRBV3-1 (or the pseudogene TRBV3-2); no clear D gene. CDR1 and CDR2 (germline): LGHDT, YNNKEL (reference sequence). V lost 1 base to trimming and J lost 9 bases, with 8 bases between them. This CDR3 is built from 12 residues. The CDR3 DNA follows: TGTGCCAGCAGCCAAGTCGAGAGAACGCAGTATTTT. Translating gives CASSQVERTQYF.

This chain connects TRBV18 to TRBJ2-7; D is unresolved. V gave up 0 bases and J gave up 3 bases, with 6 bases separating them. The CDR3 spans 13 residues. Germline V CDR1 and CDR2: KGHSH, LQKENI. The CDR3 DNA sequence: TGTGCCAGCTCACCACCGGTAATCTACGAGCAGTACTTC. It is translated as CASSPPVIYEQYF.

This chain connects TRBV7-9 to TRBJ1-3; D gene uncertain. V lost 0 bases and J lost 0, with 0 bases in between. The CDR3 totals 13 residues. CDR1 is SEHNR and CDR2 is FQNEAQ in the germline V gene (reference sequence). DNA for the CDR3: TGTGCCAGCAGCTTAGCCTCTGGAAACACCATATATTTT. As protein: CASSLASGNTIYF.